This T cell receptor (beta chain) originates from a study of cytomegalovirus exposure and HLA in healthy donors. Comment on this clone: What it binds is not known.

Between the trimmed V and J ends, which lost 7 bases and 3 bases, there was a span of 12 bases. This CDR3 has 13 amino acids. Germline V gene lookup returns CDR1 SQVTM and CDR2 ANQGSEA. Use of 60 Vbeta and 13 Jbeta primers characterized the PCR. Measured with immunoSEQ multiplex PCR; TCRdb has only the in-frame clones, and not every one. The sample holds 100,000 to 150,000 clones, 70% to 85% seen once. Notes on the study in general: As immune exposure information, only CMV serostatus was available.

This rearrangement joins TRBV29-1 to TRBJ2-2, with TRBD1 as a possible D gene (5 bases). This receptor was obtained from a woman aged 18-29 years in good health and CMV-seropositive. The sample was PBMCs. CDR3 sequence: CSAGLGDTGELFF. The CDR3 DNA follows: TGCAGCGCCGGCCTAGGGGACACCGGGGAGCTGTTTTTT.